Detailed here is one T cell receptor (beta chain). Its cognate antigen is unknown. The data belong to a study of shared clonotypes between healthy human individuals. Looking at the study overall: Plates per donor: three CD4 naive, three CD4 memory, two CD8 naive, one CD8 memory. Study results and limitations: It was the non-shared clonotypes that had lower generation probabilities than clonotypes shared by all four donors. Naive subsets usually exceeded memory subsets in estimated richness.

Naive CD4+ cells were CD45RA-selected; the remaining cells were memory. Generated by immunoSEQ multiplex PCR, the TCRdb table keeps only in-frame clones and is missing some. This sample carries over a million clones, around 97% of them seen once, and the ten largest clones take over 1%. There are 16 residues in the CDR3. Germline V gives CDR1 SNHLY, CDR2 FYNNEI. V gave up 5 bases and J gave up 0 bases, with 13 bases separating them. The rearrangement joins TRBV2 to TRBJ1-4; possible D gene TRBD1, 5 bases. Sequencing input: naive CD4+ T cells sorted from blood. Subset of the sample: CD45RA+ positively selected. This TCR came from a man in his thirties or forties in good health. The chain's CDR3 is CASSWETDATNEKLFF. DNA for the CDR3: TGTGCCAGCAGTTGGGAGACAGATGCAACTAATGAAAAACTGTTTTTT.